A selection of T cell receptor beta chains follows, all from one sample in a study of T cell repertoires in cytomegalovirus infection. These receptors are not linked to any known antigen. TCRdb re-derived calls from the reads in MiXCR, one entry per CDR3 protein. The sample shows about 400,000 distinct CDR3 sequences, just under 35% of them seen only once. This specimen was cultured PBMCs, taken from culture after CMV antigen stimulation. These TCRs come from a human donor in good health (CMV status not recorded). Some clones in this sample may be carry-over from other donors' samples. The CDR3 runs from the conserved cysteine through the conserved F or W. The D gene is left open where the match is weak. Not all rows give a size; the values are once, few, many and, for expanded clones, a class.

len | d_gene | j_gene | abundance | v_gene | CDR3nt | CDR3aa
15 | NA | TRBJ1-2 | NA | TRBV28 | TGTGCCAGCAGTTTACCCCTCGGACAGAACTATGGCTACACCTTC | CASSLPLGQNYGYTF
14 | NA | TRBJ1-1 | NA | TRBV19 | TGTGCCAGTAGCCAAGATAGATGGCAGAACGAAGCTTTCTTT | CASSQDRWQNEAFF
15 | TRBD2 | TRBJ2-7 | NA | TRBV20-1 | TGCAGTGCTCCTTATAGCGGGAGGCCCGACTACGAGCAGTACTTC | CSAPYSGRPDYEQYF
16 | NA | TRBJ1-1 | NA | TRBV7-2 | TGTGCCAGCAGCTTAAAGGGGGTCAGACCGAACACTGAAGCTTTCTTT | CASSLKGVRPNTEAFF
14 | NA | TRBJ2-3 | NA | TRBV12-5 | TGTGCTAGTGGTTTGGAGAGGCTAGCAGATACGCAGTATTTT | CASGLERLADTQYF
15 | TRBD1 | TRBJ2-3 | NA | TRBV6-5 | TGTGCCAGCAGGACGGACAGGGGGCCAGGAGATACGCAGTATTTT | CASRTDRGPGDTQYF
15 | TRBD2 | TRBJ2-1 | NA | TRBV7-2 | TGTGCCAGCAGCTTTCGGACTAGCAGATACAATGAGCAGTTCTTC | CASSFRTSRYNEQFF
14 | NA | TRBJ1-2 | few | TRBV5-4 | TGTGCCAGCAGCTTCGACAGTTCTAACTATGGCTACACCTTC | CASSFDSSNYGYTF
15 | TRBD2 | TRBJ2-3 | few | TRBV28 | TGTGCCAGCAGTTTTCTAAGCGGGGGTACGAATACGCAGTATTTT | CASSFLSGGTNTQYF
15 | NA | TRBJ2-3 | NA | TRBV25-1 | TGTGCCAGCAGCGAAGGTCGAGGCGAGGCAGATACGCAGTATTTT | CASSEGRGEADTQYF
14 | NA | TRBJ2-5 | NA | TRBV5-5 | TGTGCCAGCAGCGACGTTACAGGGAAAGAGACCCAGTACTTC | CASSDVTGKETQYF
14 | NA | TRBJ2-4 | NA | TRBV10-3 | TGTGCCATCAGTGAACTTTCCGGCCCCGGGCTAAAGTACTTC | CAISELSGPGLKYF
13 | NA | TRBJ1-1 | NA | TRBV20-1 | TGCAGTGCTAGGGGATCGACGAACACTGAAGCTTTCTTT | CSARGSTNTEAFF
12 | TRBD1 | TRBJ1-2 | many | TRBV6-1 | TGTGCCAGCAGTACTGACAGGGGTTGCTACACCTTC | CASSTDRGCYTF
12 | NA | TRBJ2-1 | NA | TRBV6-1 | TGTGCCGTTCAATACCAAGAGAATGAGCAGTTCTTC | CAVQYQENEQFF
15 | NA | TRBJ2-1 | few | TRBV5-3 | TGTGCCAGAATCATTAGGGACCATTCCTACAATGAGCAGTTCTTC | CARIIRDHSYNEQFF
13 | NA | TRBJ2-1 | few | TRBV7-9 | TGTGCCAGCATTCCCGGGCAGTACCATGAGCAGTTCTTC | CASIPGQYHEQFF
15 | NA | TRBJ2-5 | NA | TRBV20-1 | TGCAGTGCCAAACCCCGGGACCCGGGACAAGAGACCCAGTACTTC | CSAKPRDPGQETQYF
15 | NA | TRBJ2-1 | NA | TRBV6-2/TRBV6-3 | TGTGCCAGCTCCCTGTGGGCGGGACCCCGCAATGAGCAGTTCTTC | CASSLWAGPRNEQFF
16 | NA | TRBJ2-6 | few | TRBV7-9 | TGTGCCAGCAGCTTAGGAGTAGGGTCCGGGGCCAACGTCCTGACTTTC | CASSLGVGSGANVLTF
15 | TRBD1 | TRBJ1-5 | NA | TRBV7-6 | TGTGCCAGCAGCGGCTGGGACAGGGGGCCTGTTACCCAGCATTTT | CASSGWDRGPVTQHF
13 | TRBD1 | TRBJ1-1 | few | TRBV5-1 | TGCGCCAGCAGTCGGACAGGGCGAACTGAAGCTTTCTTT | CASSRTGRTEAFF
15 | NA | TRBJ2-7 | NA | TRBV6-6 | TGTGCCAGCAGCCTCCTGGGTGGGGCCTCCTACGAGCAGTACTTC | CASSLLGGASYEQYF
15 | TRBD2 | TRBJ2-1 | NA | TRBV28 | TGTGCCAGCAGGAGACTAGCGGGAAACTACAATGAGCAGTTCTTC | CASRRLAGNYNEQFF
14 | NA | TRBJ1-1 | NA | TRBV6-5 | TGTGCCAGCATAAGTCCCGCGGCGGACACTGAAGCTTTCTTT | CASISPAADTEAFF
17 | TRBD2 | TRBJ2-3 | NA | TRBV7-9 | TGTGCCAGCAGCTTAGAGGCTAGCGGAGCCTGGGGTGATACGCAGTATTTT | CASSLEASGAWGDTQYF